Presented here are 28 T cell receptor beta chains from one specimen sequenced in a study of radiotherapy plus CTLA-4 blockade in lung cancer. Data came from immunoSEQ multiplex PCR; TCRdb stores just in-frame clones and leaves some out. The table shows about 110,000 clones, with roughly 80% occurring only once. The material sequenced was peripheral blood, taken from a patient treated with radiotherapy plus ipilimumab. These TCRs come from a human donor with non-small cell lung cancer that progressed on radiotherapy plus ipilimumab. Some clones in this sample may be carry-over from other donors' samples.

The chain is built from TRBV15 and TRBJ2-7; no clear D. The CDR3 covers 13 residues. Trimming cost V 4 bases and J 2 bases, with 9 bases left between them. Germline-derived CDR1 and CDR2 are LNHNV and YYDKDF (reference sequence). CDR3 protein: CATSIGTAYEQYF. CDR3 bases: TGTGCCACCAGCATCGGCACGGCCTACGAGCAGTACTTC. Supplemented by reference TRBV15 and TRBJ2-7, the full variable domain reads DAMVIQNPRYQVTQFGKPVTLSCSQTLNHNVMYWYQQKSSQAPKLLFHYYDKDFNNEADTPDNFQSRRPNTSFCFLDIRSPGLGDTAMYLCATSIGTAYEQYFGPGTRLTVT.

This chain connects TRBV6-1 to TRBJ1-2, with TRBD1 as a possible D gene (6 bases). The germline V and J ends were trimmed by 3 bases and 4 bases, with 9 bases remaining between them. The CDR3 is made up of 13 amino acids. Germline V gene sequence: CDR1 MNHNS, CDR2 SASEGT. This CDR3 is CASSEGAAYGYTF. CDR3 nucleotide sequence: TGTGCCAGCAGTGAGGGGGCTGCCTATGGCTACACCTTC.

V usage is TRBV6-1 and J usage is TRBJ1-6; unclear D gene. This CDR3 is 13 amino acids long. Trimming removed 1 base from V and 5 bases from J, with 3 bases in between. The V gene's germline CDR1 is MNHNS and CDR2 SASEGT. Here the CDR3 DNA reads TGTGCCAGCAGTGAAGTTAATAATTCACCCCTCCACTTT. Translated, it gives CASSEVNNSPLHF.

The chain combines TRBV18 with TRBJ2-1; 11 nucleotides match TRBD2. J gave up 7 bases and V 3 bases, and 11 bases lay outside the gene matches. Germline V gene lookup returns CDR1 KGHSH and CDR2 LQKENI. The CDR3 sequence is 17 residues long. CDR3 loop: CASSPTSGAARGNEQFF. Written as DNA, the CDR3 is TGTGCCAGCTCACCGACTAGCGGGGCAGCCCGGGGGAATGAGCAGTTCTTC.

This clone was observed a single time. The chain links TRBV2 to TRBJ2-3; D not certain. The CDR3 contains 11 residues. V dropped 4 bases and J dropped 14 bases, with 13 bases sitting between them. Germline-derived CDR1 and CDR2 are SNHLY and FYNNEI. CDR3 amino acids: CASSVTGWSYF. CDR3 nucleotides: TGTGCCAGCAGTGTGACTGGTTGGTCGTATTTT. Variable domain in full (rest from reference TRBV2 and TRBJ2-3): EPEVTQTPSHQVTQMGQEVILRCVPISNHLYFYWYRQILGQKVEFLVSFYNNEISEKSEIFDDQFSVERPDGSNFTLKIRSTKLEDSAMYFCASSVTGWSYFGPGTRLTVL.

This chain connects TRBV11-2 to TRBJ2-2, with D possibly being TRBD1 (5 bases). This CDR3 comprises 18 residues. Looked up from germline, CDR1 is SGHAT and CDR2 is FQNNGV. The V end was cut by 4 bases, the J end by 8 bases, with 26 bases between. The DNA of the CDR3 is TGTGCCAGCAGCTCAAGCCCGAGGCGGCGGAACAGGTCGGGGGAGCTGTTTTTT. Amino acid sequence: CASSSSPRRRNRSGELFF.

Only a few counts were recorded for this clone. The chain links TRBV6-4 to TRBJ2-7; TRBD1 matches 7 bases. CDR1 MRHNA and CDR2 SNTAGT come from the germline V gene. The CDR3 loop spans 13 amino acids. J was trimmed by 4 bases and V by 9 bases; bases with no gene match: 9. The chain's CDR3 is CASRQGARYEQYF. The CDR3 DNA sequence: TGTGCCAGTAGACAGGGAGCAAGATACGAGCAGTACTTC.

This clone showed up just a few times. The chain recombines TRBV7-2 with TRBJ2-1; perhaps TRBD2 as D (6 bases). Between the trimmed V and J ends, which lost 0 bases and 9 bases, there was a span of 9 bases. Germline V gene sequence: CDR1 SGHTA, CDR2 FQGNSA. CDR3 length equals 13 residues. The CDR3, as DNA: TGTGCCAGCAGCTTAGCTAGGCGGGGTGAGCAGTTCTTC. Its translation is CASSLARRGEQFF.

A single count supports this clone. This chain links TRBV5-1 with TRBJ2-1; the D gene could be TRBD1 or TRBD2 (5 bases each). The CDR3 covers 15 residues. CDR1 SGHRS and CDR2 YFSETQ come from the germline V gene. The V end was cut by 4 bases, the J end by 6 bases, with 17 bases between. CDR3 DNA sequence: TGCGCCAGCAGCCGGTGGGGAGCTGGGGCCAATGAGCAGTTCTTC. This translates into CASSRWGAGANEQFF.

CDR3 nucleotides: TGTGCCAGCAGTGTGATGGGGGGATATGTTCGACATGGCTACACCTTC. Residues: CASSVMGGYVRHGYTF. The chain has TRBV6-1 and TRBJ1-2; TRBD1 might be the D (5 bases). Germline V CDR1 and CDR2: MNHNS, SASEGT. V gave up 4 bases and J gave up 6 bases, with 21 bases separating them. This CDR3 has 16 residues.

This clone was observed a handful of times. The CDR3 loop reads CASRPGTDYGYTF. The CDR3 DNA reads as TGTGCCAGCAGACCTGGGACAGACTATGGCTACACCTTC. The chain employs TRBV28 and TRBJ1-2, with 7 nucleotides matching TRBD1. Germline V CDR1 and CDR2: MDHEN, SYDVKM. This CDR3 region has 13 residues. With 6 bases clipped from V and 3 bases from J, the junction kept 4 bases outside the gene matches.

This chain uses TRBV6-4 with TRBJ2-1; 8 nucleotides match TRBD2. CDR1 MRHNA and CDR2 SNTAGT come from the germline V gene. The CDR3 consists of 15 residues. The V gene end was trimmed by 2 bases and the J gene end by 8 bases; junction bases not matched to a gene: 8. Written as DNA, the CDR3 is TGTGCCAGCAGTGACGGGTCGGGGGGGGCAGATGAGCAGTTCTTC. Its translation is CASSDGSGGADEQFF.

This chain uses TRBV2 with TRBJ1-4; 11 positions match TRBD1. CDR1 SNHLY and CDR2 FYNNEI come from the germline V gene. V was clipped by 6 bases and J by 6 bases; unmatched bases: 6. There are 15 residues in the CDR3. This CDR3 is CASSPGTGGDEKLFF. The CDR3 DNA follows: TGTGCCAGCAGCCCTGGGACAGGGGGGGATGAAAAACTGTTTTTT. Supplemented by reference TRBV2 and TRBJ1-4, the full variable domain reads EPEVTQTPSHQVTQMGQEVILRCVPISNHLYFYWYRQILGQKVEFLVSFYNNEISEKSEIFDDQFSVERPDGSNFTLKIRSTKLEDSAMYFCASSPGTGGDEKLFFGSGTQLSVL.

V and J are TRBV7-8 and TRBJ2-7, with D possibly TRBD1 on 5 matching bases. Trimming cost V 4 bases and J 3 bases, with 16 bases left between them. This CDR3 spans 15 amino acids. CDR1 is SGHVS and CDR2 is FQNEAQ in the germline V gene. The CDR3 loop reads CASSSQDETRYEQYF. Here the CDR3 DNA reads TGTGCCAGCAGCTCACAGGACGAGACGCGCTACGAGCAGTACTTC.

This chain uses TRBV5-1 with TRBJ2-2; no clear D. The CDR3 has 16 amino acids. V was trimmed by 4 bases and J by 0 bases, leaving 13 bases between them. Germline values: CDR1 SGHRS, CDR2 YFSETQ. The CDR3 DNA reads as TGCGCCAGCAGCCCCTTAAGGGCGGCGAACACCGGGGAGCTGTTTTTT. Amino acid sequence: CASSPLRAANTGELFF.

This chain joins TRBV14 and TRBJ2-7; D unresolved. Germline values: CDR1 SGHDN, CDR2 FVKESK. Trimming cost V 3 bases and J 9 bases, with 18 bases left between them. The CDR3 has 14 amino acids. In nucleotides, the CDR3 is TGTGCCAGCAGCCATTCGGGCTCGGTTATCGGGCAGTACTTC. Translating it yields CASSHSGSVIGQYF.

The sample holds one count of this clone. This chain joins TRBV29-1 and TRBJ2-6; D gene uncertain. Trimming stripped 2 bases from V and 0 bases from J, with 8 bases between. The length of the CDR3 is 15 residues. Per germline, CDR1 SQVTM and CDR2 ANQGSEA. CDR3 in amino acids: CSVELRSSGANVLTF. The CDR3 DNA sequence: TGCAGCGTTGAACTACGGTCCTCTGGGGCCAACGTCCTGACTTTC.

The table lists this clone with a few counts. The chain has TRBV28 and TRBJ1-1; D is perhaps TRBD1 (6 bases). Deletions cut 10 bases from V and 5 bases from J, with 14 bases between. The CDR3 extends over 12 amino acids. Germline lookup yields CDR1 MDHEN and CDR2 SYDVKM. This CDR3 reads CAIRTGRTEAFF. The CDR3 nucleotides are TGTGCCATCCGCACAGGGCGAACTGAAGCTTTCTTT. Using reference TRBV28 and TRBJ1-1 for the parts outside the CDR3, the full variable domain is DVKVTQSSRYLVKRTGEKVFLECVQDMDHENMFWYRQDPGLGLRLIYFSYDVKMKEKGDIPEGYSVSREKKERFSLILESASTNQTSMYLCAIRTGRTEAFFGQGTRLTVV.

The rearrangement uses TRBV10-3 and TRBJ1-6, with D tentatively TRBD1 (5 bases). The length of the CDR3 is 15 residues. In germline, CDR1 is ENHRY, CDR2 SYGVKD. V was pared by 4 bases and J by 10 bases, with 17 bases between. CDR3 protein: CAISGDSGVRSPLHF. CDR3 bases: TGTGCCATCAGTGGGGACTCGGGGGTCAGGTCACCCCTCCACTTT.

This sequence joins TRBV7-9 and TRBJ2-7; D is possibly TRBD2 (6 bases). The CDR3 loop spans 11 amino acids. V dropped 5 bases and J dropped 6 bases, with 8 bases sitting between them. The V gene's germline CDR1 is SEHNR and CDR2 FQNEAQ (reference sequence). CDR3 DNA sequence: TGTGCCAGCAGCGGAGGGCCCGAGCAGTACTTC. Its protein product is CASSGGPEQYF.

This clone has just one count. CDR3 DNA: TGTGCCAGCAGCGGCGCGGGTGCCCGAGATACGCAGTATTTT. Amino acids: CASSGAGARDTQYF. The chain employs TRBV7-3 and TRBJ2-3; possibly TRBD2 for D (5 bases). This CDR3 spans 14 amino acids. V lost 5 bases, J lost 5 bases, and 14 bases lay in between. Germline values: CDR1 SGHTA, CDR2 FQGTGA.

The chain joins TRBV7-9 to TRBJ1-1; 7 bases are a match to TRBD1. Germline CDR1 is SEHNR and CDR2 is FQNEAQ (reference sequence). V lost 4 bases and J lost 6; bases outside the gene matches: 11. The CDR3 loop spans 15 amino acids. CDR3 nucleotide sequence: TGTGCCAGCAGCTCCCTGACAGGGTATAGTTCTGAAGCTTTCTTT. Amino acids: CASSSLTGYSSEAFF.

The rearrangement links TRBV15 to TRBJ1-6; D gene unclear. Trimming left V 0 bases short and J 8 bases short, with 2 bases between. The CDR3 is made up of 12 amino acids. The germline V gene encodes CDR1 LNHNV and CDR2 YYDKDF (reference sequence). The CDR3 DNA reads TGTGCCACCAGCAGAGAGGATTCACCCCTCCACTTT. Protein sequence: CATSREDSPLHF.

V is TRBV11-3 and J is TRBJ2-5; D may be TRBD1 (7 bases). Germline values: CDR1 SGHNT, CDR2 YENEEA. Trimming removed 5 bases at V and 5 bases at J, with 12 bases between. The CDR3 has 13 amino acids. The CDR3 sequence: CASSRGGGETQYF. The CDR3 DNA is TGTGCCAGCAGCCGAGGAGGGGGCGAGACCCAGTACTTC.

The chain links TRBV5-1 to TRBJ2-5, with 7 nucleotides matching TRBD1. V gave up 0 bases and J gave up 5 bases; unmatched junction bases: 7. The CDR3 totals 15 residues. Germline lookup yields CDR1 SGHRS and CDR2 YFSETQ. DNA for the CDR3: TGCGCCAGCAGCTTGGGAGAACAGGGGTACGAGACCCAGTACTTC. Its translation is CASSLGEQGYETQYF.

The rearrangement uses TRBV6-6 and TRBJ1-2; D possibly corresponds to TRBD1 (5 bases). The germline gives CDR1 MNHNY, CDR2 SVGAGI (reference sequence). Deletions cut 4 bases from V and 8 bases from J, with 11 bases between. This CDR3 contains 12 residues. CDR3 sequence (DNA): TGTGCCAGCAGTTGGCAATCAGGGGGCTACACCTTC. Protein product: CASSWQSGGYTF.

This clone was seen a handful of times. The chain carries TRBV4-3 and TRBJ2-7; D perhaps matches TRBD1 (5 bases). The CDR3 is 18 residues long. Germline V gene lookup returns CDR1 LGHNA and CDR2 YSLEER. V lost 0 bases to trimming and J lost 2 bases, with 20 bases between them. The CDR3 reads CASSQEGLRGASTYEQYF. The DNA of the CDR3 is TGCGCCAGCAGCCAAGAAGGGTTAAGGGGCGCGTCCACCTACGAGCAGTACTTC.

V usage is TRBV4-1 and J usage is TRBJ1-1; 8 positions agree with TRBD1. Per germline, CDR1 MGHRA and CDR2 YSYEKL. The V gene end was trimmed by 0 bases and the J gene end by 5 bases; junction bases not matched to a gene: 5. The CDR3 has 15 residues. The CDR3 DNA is TGCGCCAGCAGCCAAGATTCTCAGGGGGCGACTGAAGCTTTCTTT. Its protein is CASSQDSQGATEAFF.